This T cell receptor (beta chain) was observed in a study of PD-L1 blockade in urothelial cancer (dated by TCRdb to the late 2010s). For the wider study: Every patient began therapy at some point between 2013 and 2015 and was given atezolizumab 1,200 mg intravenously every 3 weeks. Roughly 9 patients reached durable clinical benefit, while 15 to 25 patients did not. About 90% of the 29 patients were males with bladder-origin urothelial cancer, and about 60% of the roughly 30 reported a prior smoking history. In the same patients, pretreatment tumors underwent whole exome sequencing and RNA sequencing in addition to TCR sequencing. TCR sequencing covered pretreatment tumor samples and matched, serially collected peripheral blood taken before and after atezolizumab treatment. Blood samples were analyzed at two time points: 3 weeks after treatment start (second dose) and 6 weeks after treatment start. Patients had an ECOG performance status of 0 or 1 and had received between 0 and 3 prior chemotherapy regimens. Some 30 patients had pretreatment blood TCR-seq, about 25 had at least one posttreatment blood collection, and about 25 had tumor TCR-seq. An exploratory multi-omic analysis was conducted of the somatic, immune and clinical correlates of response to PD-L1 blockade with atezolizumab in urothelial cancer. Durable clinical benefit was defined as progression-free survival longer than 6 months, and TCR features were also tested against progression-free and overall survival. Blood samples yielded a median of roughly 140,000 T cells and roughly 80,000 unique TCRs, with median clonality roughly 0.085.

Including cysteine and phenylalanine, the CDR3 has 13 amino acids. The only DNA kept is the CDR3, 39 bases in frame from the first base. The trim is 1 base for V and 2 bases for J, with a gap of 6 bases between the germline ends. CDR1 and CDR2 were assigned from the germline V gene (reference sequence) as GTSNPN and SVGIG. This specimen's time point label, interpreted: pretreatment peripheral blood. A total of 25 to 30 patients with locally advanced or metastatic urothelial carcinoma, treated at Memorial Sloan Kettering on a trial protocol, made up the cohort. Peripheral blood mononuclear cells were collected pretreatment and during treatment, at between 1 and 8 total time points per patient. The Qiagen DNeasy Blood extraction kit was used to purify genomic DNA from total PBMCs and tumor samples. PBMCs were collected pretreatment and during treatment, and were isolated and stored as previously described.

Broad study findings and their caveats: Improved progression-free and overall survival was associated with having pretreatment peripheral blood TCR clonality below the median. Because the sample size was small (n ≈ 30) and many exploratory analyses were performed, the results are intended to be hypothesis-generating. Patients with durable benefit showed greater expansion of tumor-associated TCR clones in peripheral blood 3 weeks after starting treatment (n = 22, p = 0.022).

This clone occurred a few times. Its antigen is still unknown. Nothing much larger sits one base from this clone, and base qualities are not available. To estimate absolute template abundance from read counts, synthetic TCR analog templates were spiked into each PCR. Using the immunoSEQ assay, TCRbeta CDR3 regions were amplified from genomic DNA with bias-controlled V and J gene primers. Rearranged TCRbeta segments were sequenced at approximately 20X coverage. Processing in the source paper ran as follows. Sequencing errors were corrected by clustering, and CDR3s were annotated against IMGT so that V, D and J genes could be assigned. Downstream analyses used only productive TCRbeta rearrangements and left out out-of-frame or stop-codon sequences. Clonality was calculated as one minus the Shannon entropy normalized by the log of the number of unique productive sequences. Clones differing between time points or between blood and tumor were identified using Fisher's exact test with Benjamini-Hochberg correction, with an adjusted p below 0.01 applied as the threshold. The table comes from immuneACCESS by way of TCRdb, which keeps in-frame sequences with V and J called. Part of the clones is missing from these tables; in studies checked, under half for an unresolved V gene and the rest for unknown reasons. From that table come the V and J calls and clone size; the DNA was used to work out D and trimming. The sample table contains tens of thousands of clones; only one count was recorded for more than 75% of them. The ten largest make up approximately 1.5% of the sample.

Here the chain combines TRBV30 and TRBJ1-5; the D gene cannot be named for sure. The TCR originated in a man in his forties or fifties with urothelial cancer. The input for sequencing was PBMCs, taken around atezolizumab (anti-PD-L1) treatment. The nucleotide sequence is TGTGCCTGGAGTGCCGGGGGCAATCAGCCCCAGCATTTT. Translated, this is CAWSAGGNQPQHF. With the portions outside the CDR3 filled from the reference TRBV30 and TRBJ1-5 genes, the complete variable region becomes SQTIHQWPATLVQPVGSPLSLECTVEGTSNPNLYWYRQAAGRGLQLLFYSVGIGQISSEVPQNLSASRPQDRQFILSSKKLLLSDSGFYLCAWSAGGNQPQHFGDGTRLSIL.